Below, 30 T cell receptor beta chains from the same sample are listed, as sequenced in a study of cytomegalovirus exposure and HLA in healthy donors. Primers included in the PCR were 60 Vbeta and 13 Jbeta primers. Generated by immunoSEQ multiplex PCR, the TCRdb table keeps only in-frame clones and is missing some. In the table there are around 300,000 clones, 72% of which are singletons. The sequencing input was PBMCs. The receptors come from a female donor in good health and CMV-seronegative.

The chain uses TRBV27 and TRBJ2-7; 11 bases match TRBD2. The CDR3 contains 15 residues. CDR1 is MNHEY, CDR2 SMNVEV, per germline (reference sequence). V trimming: 6 bases; J trimming: 2 bases; junction bases outside the gene matches: 6. For the CDR3, the DNA is TGTGCCAGCAGCCTAACTAGCGGGGGTACCTACGAGCAGTACTTC. It is translated as CASSLTSGGTYEQYF.

The genes are TRBV15 and TRBJ1-5, with 8 nucleotides matching TRBD1. The CDR3 has 15 residues. V trimming: 4 bases; J trimming: 3 bases; junction bases outside the gene matches: 5. Germline V lookup: CDR1 LNHNV, CDR2 YYDKDF (reference sequence). CDR3 protein: CATSTNRGINQPQHF. The CDR3 DNA reads TGTGCCACCAGCACTAACAGGGGGATCAATCAGCCCCAGCATTTT. Full variable domain (rest looked up from reference TRBV15 and TRBJ1-5): DAMVIQNPRYQVTQFGKPVTLSCSQTLNHNVMYWYQQKSSQAPKLLFHYYDKDFNNEADTPDNFQSRRPNTSFCFLDIRSPGLGDTAMYLCATSTNRGINQPQHFGDGTRLSIL.

The genes are TRBV19 and TRBJ1-1; the match to TRBD1 covers 8 bases. Trimming at V came to 11 bases and at J to 6 bases, leaving 11 bases not matched to a gene. This CDR3 spans 13 amino acids. Germline V gives CDR1 LNHDA, CDR2 SQIVND (reference sequence). CDR3 protein: CAGQQGGKAEAFF. For the CDR3, the DNA is TGTGCCGGGCAACAGGGGGGCAAGGCTGAAGCTTTCTTT.

This clone came up once. This chain joins TRBV28 and TRBJ2-1; TRBD2 aligns across 7 bases. Germline CDR1 and CDR2: MDHEN and SYDVKM. This CDR3 has 18 amino acids. Trimming removed 6 bases from V and 1 base from J; junction bases left unmatched: 15. The CDR3 region is CASRIMEGAGASYNEQFF. CDR3 DNA sequence: TGTGCCAGCAGAATCATGGAAGGTGCGGGAGCGTCCTACAATGAGCAGTTCTTC. Full variable domain (outside the CDR3, taken from reference TRBV28 and TRBJ2-1): DVKVTQSSRYLVKRTGEKVFLECVQDMDHENMFWYRQDPGLGLRLIYFSYDVKMKEKGDIPEGYSVSREKKERFSLILESASTNQTSMYLCASRIMEGAGASYNEQFFGPGTRLTVL.

The chain carries TRBV29-1 and TRBJ1-2; perhaps TRBD1 as D (6 bases). Germline CDR1 reads SQVTM; CDR2 reads ANQGSEA. The CDR3 consists of 12 residues. Trimming left V 5 bases short and J 4 bases short, with 11 bases between. The CDR3, as DNA: TGCAGCGTTCGGCAGGGGACCTATGGCTACACCTTC. This encodes CSVRQGTYGYTF.

This chain uses TRBV5-6 with TRBJ2-7; 7 bases map to TRBD2. This CDR3 comprises 15 residues. The V segment lost 4 bases and the J segment 4 bases; nucleotides outside the gene matches: 11. Germline CDR1 is SGHDT and CDR2 is YYEEEE. The CDR3 DNA reads as TGTGCCAGCAGCGTAGGCGGGAGTAGTACTTACGAGCAGTACTTC. It specifies CASSVGGSSTYEQYF.

The rearrangement links TRBV11-2 to TRBJ2-7; 10 bases are shared with TRBD2. The trim removed 6 bases at V and 2 bases at J, leaving 7 bases unmatched. CDR3 length: 15 amino acids. Germline lookup yields CDR1 SGHAT and CDR2 FQNNGV. CDR3 in DNA: TGTGCCAGCAGAAGAACTAGCGGGATTCCCTACGAGCAGTACTTC. It is translated as CASRRTSGIPYEQYF.

The V call is TRBV25-1, the J call TRBJ2-7, with TRBD2 identical over 7 bases. The trim removed 3 bases at V and 3 bases at J, leaving 5 bases unmatched. CDR3 length: 14 residues. In germline, CDR1 is MGHDK, CDR2 SYGVNS. The CDR3 region is CASSDGREFYEQYF. The CDR3 DNA is TGTGCCAGCAGTGATGGGCGGGAGTTCTACGAGCAGTACTTC.

V is TRBV15 and J is TRBJ2-5, with 12 bases lining up with TRBD2. The CDR3 runs 17 residues. V shed 2 bases and J 5 bases; nucleotides not matched to a gene: 9. Per germline, CDR1 LNHNV and CDR2 YYDKDF (reference sequence). The CDR3 spells CATSRLGLAGRRETQYF. The CDR3 nucleotides read TGTGCCACCAGCAGACTAGGACTAGCGGGACGGCGGGAGACCCAGTACTTC. Together with reference TRBV15 and TRBJ2-5, the CDR3 gives the full variable domain: DAMVIQNPRYQVTQFGKPVTLSCSQTLNHNVMYWYQQKSSQAPKLLFHYYDKDFNNEADTPDNFQSRRPNTSFCFLDIRSPGLGDTAMYLCATSRLGLAGRRETQYFGPGTRLLVL.

Only a few counts were recorded for this clone. The CDR3 DNA reads TGCGCCAGCAGCTTGGGGGCGGGAGGGCCCTCGGATGAGCAGTTCTTC. This encodes CASSLGAGGPSDEQFF. V usage is TRBV5-1 and J usage is TRBJ2-1, with TRBD2 matching 9 bases. This CDR3 comprises 16 residues. The V gene's germline CDR1 is SGHRS and CDR2 YFSETQ. J gave up 8 bases and V 0 bases, and 9 bases lay outside the gene matches.

The chain has TRBV6-6 and TRBJ2-5; 7 nucleotides agree with TRBD1. The CDR3 runs to 15 residues. Trimming removed 0 bases from V and 4 bases from J; junction bases left unmatched: 5. The germline gives CDR1 MNHNY, CDR2 SVGAGI (reference sequence). The CDR3: CASSYSVAGGETQYF. CDR3 nucleotides: TGTGCCAGCAGTTACTCCGTCGCAGGGGGAGAGACCCAGTACTTC.

The rearrangement joins TRBV7-9 to TRBJ1-3; 8 nucleotides agree with TRBD1. This CDR3 spans 16 amino acids. The germline CDR1 and CDR2 sequences are SEHNR and FQNEAQ (reference sequence). The trim removed 2 bases at V and 4 bases at J, leaving 7 bases unmatched. In nucleotides, the CDR3 is TGTGCCAGCAGCTTACCTCAGGGGGCGCCAGGAAACACCATATATTTT. Translation gives CASSLPQGAPGNTIYF.

This chain links TRBV30 with TRBJ1-1; 8 positions match TRBD1. In germline, CDR1 is GTSNPN, CDR2 SVGIG (reference sequence). This CDR3 has 15 residues. The trim removed 0 bases at V and 5 bases at J, leaving 8 bases unmatched. The CDR3 DNA is TGTGCCTGGAGTGTTCCGGGCAGGGGGCTTACTGAAGCTTTCTTT. The encoded protein is CAWSVPGRGLTEAFF.

The V call is TRBV2, the J call TRBJ1-5; D remains ambiguous. Trimming shortened V by 6 bases and J by 0 bases, and 6 bases separated the two germline ends. CDR1 and CDR2 (germline): SNHLY, FYNNEI. This CDR3 has 13 amino acids. CDR3 sequence reads: CASSSDSNQPQHF. CDR3 coding DNA: TGTGCCAGCAGCTCAGATAGCAATCAGCCCCAGCATTTT.

V is TRBV28 and J is TRBJ2-7; 8 bases are shared with TRBD1. V gave up 6 bases and J gave up 2 bases; unmatched junction bases: 6. Germline values: CDR1 MDHEN, CDR2 SYDVKM. The CDR3 contains 14 residues. The CDR3 DNA reads as TGTGCCAGCAGCCTCGGACAGGGTGCCTACGAGCAGTACTTC. Its protein is CASSLGQGAYEQYF.

CDR3 residues: CASSAAGRGAGNTIYF. Here the CDR3 DNA reads TGTGCCAGCAGCGCCGCGGGGAGGGGGGCTGGAAACACCATATATTTT. The rearrangement joins TRBV2 to TRBJ1-3; D may be TRBD1 (6 bases). With 6 bases removed from V and 2 bases from J, the gap between germline ends came to 17 bases. This CDR3 comprises 16 residues. Per germline, CDR1 SNHLY and CDR2 FYNNEI.

The V and J genes are TRBV5-4 and TRBJ2-6; 7 bases are shared with TRBD2. CDR1 and CDR2 (germline): SGHNT, YYREEE (reference sequence). CDR3 length: 16 amino acids. The J segment lost 4 bases and the V segment lost 3 bases, leaving 7 bases of the junction unmatched. In nucleotides, the CDR3 is TGTGCCAGCAGCTGGGGAGGGGTGTCCGGGGCCAACGTCCTGACTTTC. Its protein product is CASSWGGVSGANVLTF.

The V call is TRBV28, the J call TRBJ2-2; possibly TRBD1 for D (6 bases). Germline CDR1 reads MDHEN; CDR2 reads SYDVKM. V lost 8 bases to trimming and J lost 6 bases, with 19 bases between them. This CDR3 is built from 15 residues. This CDR3 is CASGGWQGIAGELFF. CDR3 nucleotides: TGTGCCAGCGGCGGTTGGCAGGGGATTGCCGGGGAGCTGTTTTTT.

This clone was seen once. The V call is TRBV7-9, the J call TRBJ2-1; 8 bases line up with TRBD2. The ends lost 4 bases at V and 2 bases at J; junction bases unmatched: 10. Germline V lookup: CDR1 SEHNR, CDR2 FQNEAQ (reference sequence). CDR3 size: 17 residues. This CDR3 is CASSSRVSGIPYNEQFF. The CDR3 region has the DNA TGTGCCAGCAGCTCAAGAGTTAGCGGGATACCCTACAATGAGCAGTTCTTC.

V gene TRBV19 combines with J gene TRBJ1-3; 7 bases fit TRBD1. From germline, CDR1 is LNHDA and CDR2 SQIVND (reference sequence). V shed 8 bases and J 5 bases; nucleotides not matched to a gene: 6. The CDR3 sequence is 13 residues long. CDR3 region: CASQRGHRNTIYF. CDR3 DNA: TGTGCCAGTCAAAGGGGGCATAGAAACACCATATATTTT.

The chain links TRBV15 to TRBJ2-7, with TRBD2 as a possible D gene (5 bases). The CDR3 totals 14 residues. Germline V gives CDR1 LNHNV, CDR2 YYDKDF (reference sequence). The V end lost 3 bases, the J end lost 5 bases, and 14 bases lay between the germline ends. DNA for the CDR3: TGTGCCACCAGCAGGGCGAGGGCCCAGGACGAGCAGTACTTC. This encodes CATSRARAQDEQYF.

This clone was seen only once. J is TRBJ2-1 and V is TRBV11-3; 9 positions match TRBD1. The CDR3 consists of 15 residues. Unmatched junction bases numbered 6, after V lost 5 bases and J lost 4 bases. Germline CDR1 reads SGHNT; CDR2 reads YENEEA. DNA of the CDR3: TGTGCCAGCAGCCTTAGACAGGGGGAATACAATGAGCAGTTCTTC. Translating gives CASSLRQGEYNEQFF.

V gene TRBV11-3 combines with J gene TRBJ2-5, with 8 nucleotides matching TRBD2. The germline gives CDR1 SGHNT, CDR2 YENEEA. The CDR3 is 16 amino acids. After removal of 2 bases from V and 5 bases from J, the junction contained 10 bases not matched to a gene. CDR3 protein: CASSLYAAGGTETQYF. The CDR3 nucleotides are TGTGCCAGCAGCTTATACGCGGCGGGAGGTACCGAGACCCAGTACTTC.

The chain carries TRBV28 and TRBJ2-1; TRBD1 is a possible D gene (6 bases). V was pared by 3 bases and J by 5 bases, with 11 bases between. CDR1 MDHEN and CDR2 SYDVKM come from the germline V gene. This CDR3 is built from 14 residues. The chain's CDR3 is CASSFLGQNNEQFF. In DNA form, the CDR3 reads TGTGCCAGCAGTTTCCTAGGACAGAACAATGAGCAGTTCTTC.

This clone has just a few counts. The gene calls are TRBV13 and TRBJ2-1; 9 bases agree with TRBD2. CDR1 is PRHDT and CDR2 is FYEKMQ in the germline V gene (reference sequence). V shed 4 bases, J shed 3 bases, and the junction held 4 bases outside the gene matches. This CDR3 has 15 residues. This CDR3 is CASSYPSGNYNEQFF. The CDR3 bases are TGTGCCAGCAGCTACCCTAGCGGGAACTACAATGAGCAGTTCTTC.

The chain couples TRBV2 to TRBJ2-7; the match to TRBD2 covers 9 bases. The V gene end was trimmed by 6 bases and the J gene end by 9 bases; junction bases not matched to a gene: 6. The CDR3 is made up of 12 amino acids. In germline, CDR1 is SNHLY, CDR2 FYNNEI. CDR3 nucleotide sequence: TGTGCCAGCAGAAATAGCGGGAGTGGGCAGTACTTC. Translating gives CASRNSGSGQYF.

V and J are TRBV6-5 and TRBJ1-6; 9 nucleotides line up with TRBD1. With V trimmed by 5 bases and J by 8 bases, 4 bases remained unmatched. Germline V CDR1 and CDR2: MNHEY, SVGAGI. This CDR3 has 14 residues. The CDR3 region is CASSRDRVYSPLHF. The CDR3 DNA reads as TGTGCCAGCAGTCGGGACAGGGTTTATTCACCCCTCCACTTT.

This clone has more than one count but fewer than ten. This chain joins TRBV27 and TRBJ2-7; 8 bases fit TRBD2. In germline, CDR1 is MNHEY, CDR2 SMNVEV (reference sequence). This CDR3 has 14 amino acids. With 5 bases clipped from V and 3 bases from J, the junction kept 6 bases outside the gene matches. Here the CDR3 reads CASSVPGLDYEQYF. The CDR3 bases are TGTGCCAGCAGTGTGCCGGGACTAGACTACGAGCAGTACTTC.

The V gene is TRBV10-2, the J gene TRBJ2-7; possibly TRBD2 for D (5 bases). The CDR3 length is 14 residues. V was clipped by 2 bases and J by 6 bases, with 14 bases between them. The V gene's germline CDR1 is WSHSY and CDR2 SAAADI. This chain's CDR3 is CASSEDGLRSEQYF. CDR3 nucleotides: TGCGCCAGCAGTGAGGACGGACTTCGCTCCGAGCAGTACTTC.

About this clone itself: Other DNA sequences in this sample translate to the same CDR3. J is TRBJ2-5 and V is TRBV20-1; no clear D. The CDR3 consists of 11 residues. V was pared by 4 bases and J by 1 base, with 4 bases between. Per the germline V gene, CDR1 is DFQATT and CDR2 is SNEGSKA (reference sequence). The CDR3, as DNA: TGCAGTGCTACCGGCCAAGAGACCCAGTACTTC. Protein: CSATGQETQYF.